This section outlines one T cell receptor (beta chain) sequence together with its context. No antigen is known for it. The sample is drawn from a study of T cell repertoires in cytomegalovirus infection. Study-wide background: Indications came from public TCR beta signatures; they pointed to CMV infection and to a matching HLA type. Study-wide results and caveats: CMV carriers having the relevant HLA were flagged by cumulative public TCR beta family frequency. What dominated the ex vivo response were HLA-C-restricted CMV-specific TCR beta clonotypes.

The V and J ends lost 3 bases and 6 bases, in that order; junction bases with no gene match: 10. The CDR3 loop spans 17 amino acids. CDR1 ENHRY and CDR2 SYGVKD come from the germline V gene. Each CDR3 protein is one row after TCRdb ran MiXCR on the reads. The sample lists 740,000 or so distinct CDR3 sequences, less than 40% occurring once. Sequencing input: PBMCs. The receptor was derived from a human donor in good health (CMV status not recorded). Some clones in this sample may be carry-over from other donors' samples. The rearrangement links TRBV10-3 to TRBJ2-1; 11 bases agree with TRBD2. The CDR3: CAISEPLLAGEGNEQFF. The CDR3 coding sequence is TGTGCCATCAGTGAACCCCTACTAGCGGGGGAGGGCAATGAGCAGTTCTTC.